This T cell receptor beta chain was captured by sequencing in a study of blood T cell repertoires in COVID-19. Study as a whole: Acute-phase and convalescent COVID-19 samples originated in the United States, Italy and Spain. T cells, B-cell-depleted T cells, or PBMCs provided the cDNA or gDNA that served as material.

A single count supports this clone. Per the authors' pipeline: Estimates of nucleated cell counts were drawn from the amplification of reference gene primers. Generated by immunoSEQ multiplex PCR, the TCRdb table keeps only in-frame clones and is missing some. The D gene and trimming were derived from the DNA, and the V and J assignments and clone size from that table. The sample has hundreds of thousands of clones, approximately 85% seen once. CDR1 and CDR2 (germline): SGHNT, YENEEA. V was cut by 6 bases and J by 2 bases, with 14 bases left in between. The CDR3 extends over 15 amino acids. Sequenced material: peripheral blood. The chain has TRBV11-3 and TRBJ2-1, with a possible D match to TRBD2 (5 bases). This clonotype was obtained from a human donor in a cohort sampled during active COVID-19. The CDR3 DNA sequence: TGTGCCAGCAGATCAAGCGGAGAGACCTACAATGAGCAGTTCTTC. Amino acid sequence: CASRSSGETYNEQFF.